The clone carrying this T cell receptor (beta chain) occurred many times. RNA transcripts were the template for amplifying TCR beta CDR3 regions. The primer set for the first-round RT-PCR of the TCR CDR3 was HTBI. TCRdb recomputed calls from the multiplex PCR reads with MiXCR, one row per CDR3 protein. The top ten hold around a tenth of the sample, which has a few hundred thousand distinct CDR3 sequences, over 10% seen once. This specimen belongs to a study of T cells in Graves' hyperthyroidism and ophthalmopathy. Trimming at V came to 6 bases and at J to 0 bases, leaving 8 bases not matched to a gene. Germline CDR1 ENHRY, CDR2 SYGVKD. The CDR3 contains 17 residues.

This TCR derives from a woman in her late teens or twenties with Graves' hyperthyroidism. Material for sequencing was blood. The rearrangement links TRBV10-3 to TRBJ2-1; 10 bases line up with TRBD2. CDR3 DNA sequence: TGTGCCATCAGGGCTAGCGGGGGCGTAAGCTCCTACAATGAGCAGTTCTTC. Its translation is CAIRASGGVSSYNEQFF.